This T cell receptor (beta chain) was sequenced in a study of blood T cell repertoires in COVID-19. Background on the study: Researchers got acute and convalescent COVID-19 samples from the United States, Italy and Spain. Sample material is recorded as cDNA or gDNA derived from T cells, B-cell-depleted T cells, or PBMCs.

Germline V lookup: CDR1 MNHNS, CDR2 SASEGT. This CDR3 has 14 residues. V was shortened by 3 bases and J by 11 bases, with 19 bases between the two germline ends. Study processing details: Reference gene primer amplification gave estimated nucleated cell counts. Produced via immunoSEQ multiplex PCR; TCRdb's table is partial and in-frame only. V, J and clone size derive from that table, while D and trimming were established from the DNA sequence. The sample comprises about 270,000 clones, nearly 85% of which are singletons, and 8.6% rests with the top ten. The chain uses TRBV6-1 and TRBJ1-1; D is perhaps TRBD1 (6 bases). The source is a human donor in a cohort sampled during active COVID-19. Sequenced: peripheral blood. This CDR3 reads CASSDRVRGAMAFF. The CDR3 DNA sequence: TGTGCCAGCAGTGACAGAGTTCGGGGGGCGATGGCTTTCTTT.